What follows are 24 T cell receptor beta chains derived from one specimen sequenced in a study of PD-1 blockade in classical Hodgkin lymphoma (dated by TCRdb to the early 2020s). Library construction relied on the immunoSEQ multiplex PCR assay. In its TCRdb copy, this immuneACCESS table keeps in-frame sequences only and misses some clones. Where compared with another copy, unresolved V genes explain less than half of these, and the others have no known cause. The table for this sample lists approximately 65,000 clones; 70% to 90% of them were counted only once. The ten largest clones add up to about 12% of the sample. The sample's time point, from its label and the paper: cycle 1 day 1 (C1D1), immediately before nivolumab initiation. Every trial patient had relapsed after autologous stem cell transplantation, and cohorts A, B and C differed in prior brentuximab vedotin exposure. Source: peripheral blood mononuclear cells (PBMCs), taken at baseline. All receptors derive from a human donor with classical Hodgkin lymphoma.

The chain combines TRBV18 with TRBJ2-7, with TRBD1 matching over 8 bases. This CDR3 comprises 16 residues. Per the germline V gene, CDR1 is KGHSH and CDR2 is LQKENI. Trimming removed 8 bases from V and 7 bases from J; junction bases left unmatched: 19. DNA of the CDR3: TGTGCCAGCCGCAAAGGACAGGGTATAACGTTTGGGGAGCAGTACTTC. Translation: CASRKGQGITFGEQYF.

This clone was detected once. The chain uses TRBV6-5 and TRBJ2-7; weak D call: TRBD1 (6 bases). The germline gives CDR1 MNHEY, CDR2 SVGAGI. V lost 6 bases, J lost 0 bases, and 6 bases lay in between. The CDR3 is 12 residues long. CDR3 DNA sequence: TGTGCCAGCAGGGACAGCTCCTACGAGCAGTACTTC. It translates to CASRDSSYEQYF.

J is TRBJ1-1 and V is TRBV2; maybe TRBD1 (6 bases). V was trimmed by 2 bases and J by 0 bases, leaving 25 bases between them. Germline V lookup: CDR1 SNHLY, CDR2 FYNNEI. The CDR3 is 20 residues long. CDR3 loop: CASSEYLSHIRGALNTEAFF. CDR3 coding DNA: TGTGCCAGCAGTGAATACCTTTCCCATATTCGGGGGGCCCTGAACACTGAAGCTTTCTTT. Based on the CDR3 plus reference TRBV2 and TRBJ1-1, the full variable domain is EPEVTQTPSHQVTQMGQEVILRCVPISNHLYFYWYRQILGQKVEFLVSFYNNEISEKSEIFDDQFSVERPDGSNFTLKIRSTKLEDSAMYFCASSEYLSHIRGALNTEAFFGQGTRLTVV.

The rearrangement uses TRBV25-1 and TRBJ1-2; D unclear. This CDR3 spans 13 amino acids. V lost 4 bases to trimming and J lost 8 bases, with 14 bases between them. CDR1 and CDR2 (germline): MGHDK, SYGVNS. The CDR3 loop is CASSGSARGGYTF. The CDR3 coding sequence is TGTGCCAGCAGTGGATCGGCCCGAGGAGGCTACACCTTC.

This clone was detected only once. The V gene is TRBV14, the J gene TRBJ2-2; D is undetermined. CDR1 is SGHDN and CDR2 is FVKESK in the germline V gene. The CDR3 loop spans 12 amino acids. V was shortened by 1 base and J by 7 bases, with 4 bases between the two germline ends. This CDR3 reads CASSQAHGELFF. CDR3 DNA: TGTGCCAGCAGCCAAGCTCACGGGGAGCTGTTTTTT.

This chain links TRBV19 with TRBJ1-4; a possible D gene is TRBD1 (6 bases). Trimming left V 5 bases short and J 5 bases short, with 15 bases between. Looked up from germline, CDR1 is LNHDA and CDR2 is SQIVND (reference sequence). This CDR3 is built from 15 residues. CDR3 bases: TGTGCCAGTAGTTTGAGACGGGACAAGAATGAAAAACTGTTTTTT. Translation gives CASSLRRDKNEKLFF.

The chain combines TRBV7-2 with TRBJ2-1; 11 bases fit TRBD2. Unmatched junction bases numbered 12, after V lost 5 bases and J lost 9 bases. Germline CDR1 SGHTA, CDR2 FQGNSA. The CDR3 runs to 16 residues. CDR3 bases: TGTGCCAGCAGCCTAAGACTAGCGGGGATATTGGGTGAGCAGTTCTTC. This translates into CASSLRLAGILGEQFF.

V and J are TRBV21-1 and TRBJ1-3; the table's TRBD1 call for D was not verified on the DNA. TRBV21-1 represents a pseudogene. The CDR3 spans 18 residues. CDR3 bases: TGTGCCAGCAGCAAAATGCCGGGACACCTTTACCCCGGAAACACCATATATTTT. Translating gives CASSKMPGHLYPGNTIYF.

This chain connects TRBV6-5 to TRBJ2-3; the D is unclear. The germline V gene has CDR1 MNHEY and CDR2 SVGAGI. The V gene lost 0 bases and the J gene lost 0 bases, with 7 bases spanning the gap. The CDR3 is made up of 15 amino acids. CDR3 region: CASSYSKGSTDTQYF. The DNA of the CDR3 is TGTGCCAGCAGTTACTCGAAGGGTAGCACAGATACGCAGTATTTT.

This clone was seen a few times. The rearrangement joins TRBV9 to TRBJ1-3; D is ambiguous. The V gene lost 3 bases and the J gene lost 0 bases, with 10 bases spanning the gap. There are 15 residues in the CDR3. In germline, CDR1 is SGDLS, CDR2 YYNGEE. CDR3 sequence reads: CASSAWFDSGNTIYF. The CDR3 DNA follows: TGTGCCAGCAGCGCCTGGTTTGACTCTGGAAACACCATATATTTT.

In its sample, this clone was seen once. The chain has TRBV27 and TRBJ1-2; D call uncertain. Between the trimmed V and J ends, which lost 2 bases and 4 bases, there was a span of 14 bases. Germline V gene lookup returns CDR1 MNHEY and CDR2 SMNVEV (reference sequence). This CDR3 is built from 15 residues. The CDR3 DNA reads as TGTGCCAGCAGTTTAATTGGCTCGAACCGCTATGGCTACACCTTC. This sequence encodes CASSLIGSNRYGYTF.

Concerning this clone: Other DNA variants within this sample encode the same CDR3. The CDR3: CASSREGQGYGYTF. The CDR3 coding sequence is TGTGCCAGCAGCCGTGAGGGACAGGGCTATGGCTACACCTTC. This chain connects TRBV9 to TRBJ1-2, with 9 nucleotides matching TRBD1. The CDR3 loop spans 14 amino acids. V was pared by 4 bases and J by 4 bases, with 5 bases of the junction left unmatched. The germline CDR1 and CDR2 sequences are SGDLS and YYNGEE. Full variable domain (remainder filled in from reference TRBV9 and TRBJ1-2): DSGVTQTPKHLITATGQRVTLRCSPRSGDLSVYWYQQSLDQGLQFLIQYYNGEERAKGNILERFSAQQFPDLHSELNLSSLELGDSALYFCASSREGQGYGYTFGSGTRLTVV.

To note about this clone: Compared with germline, one end of the junction differs, possibly owing to a read error. V and J are TRBV11-2 and TRBJ2-5, with D possibly TRBD1 on 7 matching bases. From germline, CDR1 is SGHAT and CDR2 FQNNGV. The CDR3 runs 11 residues. CDR3 sequence (DNA): TGTGCCAGCAGCTCCTTGGACAGGAGGGACTTC. Its protein is CASSSLDRRDF.

The chain has TRBV30 and TRBJ1-1; D is uncertain. From germline, CDR1 is GTSNPN and CDR2 SVGIG (reference sequence). The CDR3 extends over 11 amino acids. V was shortened by 3 bases and J by 5 bases, with 7 bases between the two germline ends. The CDR3: CAWRELTEAFF. DNA of the CDR3: TGTGCCTGGAGGGAACTAACTGAAGCTTTCTTT. Full variable domain (rest looked up from reference TRBV30 and TRBJ1-1): SQTIHQWPATLVQPVGSPLSLECTVEGTSNPNLYWYRQAAGRGLQLLFYSVGIGQISSEVPQNLSASRPQDRQFILSSKKLLLSDSGFYLCAWRELTEAFFGQGTRLTVV.

This chain connects TRBV9 to TRBJ2-7, with D possibly matching TRBD2 (7 bases). CDR1 and CDR2 from the germline V gene are SGDLS and YYNGEE. The CDR3 has 15 amino acids. V was shortened by 2 bases and J by 3 bases, with 15 bases between the two germline ends. CDR3 nucleotide sequence: TGTGCCAGCAGCGTCGGGGGGACAAGCAGCTACGAGCAGTACTTC. Translated, it gives CASSVGGTSSYEQYF. Using reference TRBV9 and TRBJ2-7 for the parts outside the CDR3, the full variable domain is DSGVTQTPKHLITATGQRVTLRCSPRSGDLSVYWYQQSLDQGLQFLIQYYNGEERAKGNILERFSAQQFPDLHSELNLSSLELGDSALYFCASSVGGTSSYEQYFGPGTRLTVT.

V gene TRBV5-4 combines with J gene TRBJ2-5, with D tentatively TRBD1 or TRBD2 (5 bases each). The germline CDR1 and CDR2 sequences are SGHNT and YYREEE (reference sequence). The ends were cut back, 0 bases at V and 5 bases at J, with 11 bases in the middle. This CDR3 has 14 amino acids. CDR3 amino acids: CASSLGGKGETQYF. The DNA of the CDR3 is TGTGCCAGCAGCTTGGGAGGGAAGGGGGAGACCCAGTACTTC.

The genes are TRBV7-2 and TRBJ1-1; D not certain. Germline CDR1 SGHTA, CDR2 FQGNSA. The CDR3 loop spans 14 amino acids. Trimming removed 2 bases at V and 4 bases at J, with 11 bases between. The DNA for the CDR3 is TGTGCCAGCAGCTTATTCGTTGGTACCACTGAAGCTTTCTTT. Its protein is CASSLFVGTTEAFF.

The DNA for the CDR3 is TGTGCCAGCTCACCGACCCCGGGGGGTAACACTGAAGCTTTCTTT. Translating it yields CASSPTPGGNTEAFF. The chain uses TRBV18 and TRBJ1-1; D might be TRBD1 (5 bases). This CDR3 is 15 amino acids long. V was trimmed by 3 bases and J by 2 bases, leaving 13 bases between them. Germline CDR1 is KGHSH and CDR2 is LQKENI. The entire variable domain, with the rest obtained from reference TRBV18 and TRBJ1-1, is as follows: NAGVMQNPRHLVRRRGQEARLRCSPMKGHSHVYWYRQLPEEGLKFMVYLQKENIIDESGMPKERFSAEFPKEGPSILRIQQVVRGDSAAYFCASSPTPGGNTEAFFGQGTRLTVV.

The V and J genes are TRBV19 and TRBJ1-3; TRBD1 is a possible D gene (5 bases). This CDR3 is 14 amino acids long. The germline V gene encodes CDR1 LNHDA and CDR2 SQIVND (reference sequence). Trimming shortened V by 3 bases and J by 3 bases, and 9 bases separated the two germline ends. CDR3 in amino acids: CASSILGLGNTIYF. CDR3 DNA: TGTGCCAGTAGTATTTTGGGGCTTGGAAACACCATATATTTT.

V and J are TRBV10-3 and TRBJ1-1, with TRBD1 as a possible D gene (6 bases). V lost 3 bases to trimming and J lost 4 bases, with 18 bases between them. The CDR3 runs to 16 residues. Germline CDR1 and CDR2: ENHRY and SYGVKD. CDR3 nucleotides: TGTGCCATCAGTGATTGGGCCCGCGGGGGGGCCACTGAAGCTTTCTTT. Its protein is CAISDWARGGATEAFF.

This CDR3 is CASSNTGGYNSPLHF. CDR3 DNA sequence: TGTGCCAGCAGCAACACAGGGGGTTATAATTCACCCCTCCACTTT. The rearrangement links TRBV27 to TRBJ1-6; 8 bases are a match to TRBD1. Germline V gene sequence: CDR1 MNHEY, CDR2 SMNVEV (reference sequence). The CDR3 spans 15 residues. V lost 6 bases, J lost 4 bases, and 5 bases stayed unmatched.

V gene TRBV10-3 combines with J gene TRBJ2-1, with 9 bases matching TRBD1. The CDR3 extends over 15 amino acids. Trimming at V came to 6 bases and at J to 6 bases, leaving 9 bases not matched to a gene. Germline loops: CDR1 ENHRY, CDR2 SYGVKD. The CDR3 sequence is CAIRPSETGGNEQFF. As DNA, the CDR3 is TGTGCCATCAGACCGTCTGAGACAGGGGGCAATGAGCAGTTCTTC.

This clone has just one count. The rearrangement joins TRBV4-3 to TRBJ2-7; maybe TRBD1 (6 bases). CDR1 and CDR2 (germline): LGHNA, YSLEER. Trimming took 1 base from V and 4 from J, leaving 11 bases between them. This CDR3 spans 14 amino acids. CDR3 sequence (DNA): TGCGCCAGCAGCCAAGCGACAGGCCGGTACGAGCAGTACTTC. It is translated as CASSQATGRYEQYF.

This chain connects TRBV19 to TRBJ1-1; D is unclear. V shed 9 bases and J shed 0 bases, with 5 bases lying between them. The CDR3 has 11 amino acids. From germline, CDR1 is LNHDA and CDR2 SQIVND (reference sequence). CDR3 amino acids: CASSMNTEAFF. CDR3 in DNA: TGTGCCAGCTCCATGAACACTGAAGCTTTCTTT.